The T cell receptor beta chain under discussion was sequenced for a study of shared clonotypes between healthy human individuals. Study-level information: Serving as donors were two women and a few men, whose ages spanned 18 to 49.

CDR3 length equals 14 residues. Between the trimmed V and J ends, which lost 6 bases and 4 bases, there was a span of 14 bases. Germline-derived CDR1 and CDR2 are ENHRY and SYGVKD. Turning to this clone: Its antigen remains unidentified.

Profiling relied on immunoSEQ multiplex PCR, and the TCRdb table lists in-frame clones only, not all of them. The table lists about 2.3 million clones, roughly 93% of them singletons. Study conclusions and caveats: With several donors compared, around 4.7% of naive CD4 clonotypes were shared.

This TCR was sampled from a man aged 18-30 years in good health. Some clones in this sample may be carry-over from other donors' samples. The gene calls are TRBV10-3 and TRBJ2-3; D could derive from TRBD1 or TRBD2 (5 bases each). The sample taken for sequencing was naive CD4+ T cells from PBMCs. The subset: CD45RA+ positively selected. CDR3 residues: CAISTRGSPDTQYF. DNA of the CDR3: TGTGCCATCAGCACCCGGGGCTCCCCAGATACGCAGTATTTT.